Listed here are 25 T cell receptor beta chains from one sample, sequenced in a study of human T cells and chemical hapten exposure. MiXCR was run by TCRdb on the 5' RACE reads, yielding one entry per CDR3 protein. The repertoire holds 110,000 to 150,000 distinct CDR3 sequences, with over 3.5% as singletons. The total RNA was obtained from whole blood that was not fractionated. The origin of the receptors is a female donor in good health.

This clonotype was seen repeatedly, ten times or more. The chain combines TRBV7-3 with TRBJ2-3, with D perhaps given as TRBD1 or TRBD2 (5 bases each). From germline, CDR1 is SGHTA and CDR2 FQGTGA. Trimming took 5 bases from V and 0 from J, leaving 24 bases between them. The CDR3 is made up of 19 amino acids. CDR3 protein: CASSATEGSQQYSTDTQYF. CDR3 bases: TGTGCCAGCAGCGCTACAGAGGGGTCCCAACAGTATAGCACAGATACGCAGTATTTT.

This clonotype was counted many times. V and J are TRBV30 and TRBJ2-3, with D uncertain. The V and J ends lost 0 bases and 4 bases respectively, with 2 bases between them. CDR1 is GTSNPN and CDR2 is SVGIG in the germline V gene (reference sequence). The CDR3 length is 11 residues. In nucleotides, the CDR3 is TGTGCCTGGAGTGTATCAGATACGCAGTATTTT. Its translation: CAWSVSDTQYF.

V gene TRBV7-2 combines with J gene TRBJ2-3, with a tentative D call TRBD2 (5 bases). Trimming pared 2 bases from V and 3 bases from J, leaving 12 bases between. Germline V gene data show CDR1 as SGHTA and CDR2 as FQGNSA. The CDR3 has 15 amino acids. The CDR3 bases are TGTGCCAGCAGCTTAAAGAGGCGAGGGACAGATACGCAGTATTTT. Residues: CASSLKRRGTDTQYF.

This clonotype was detected a few times. V is TRBV20-1 and J is TRBJ1-2; D possibly corresponds to TRBD1 (5 bases). The CDR3 contains 16 residues. V was clipped by 0 bases and J by 6 bases, with 20 bases between them. The germline CDR1 and CDR2 sequences are DFQATT and SNEGSKA (reference sequence). CDR3: CSARDPTQGANDGYTF. The DNA for the CDR3 is TGCAGTGCTAGAGATCCCACGCAGGGTGCCAACGATGGCTACACCTTC.

The chain links TRBV3-1 to TRBJ2-7; D remains unclear. The CDR3 loop spans 12 amino acids. Between the trimmed V and J ends, which lost 0 bases and 7 bases, there was a span of 7 bases. Germline CDR1 LGHDT, CDR2 YNNKEL (reference sequence). The CDR3 reads CASSQDLGEQYF. CDR3 coding DNA: TGTGCCAGCAGCCAAGATCTCGGAGAGCAGTACTTC.

The table lists this clonotype with a few counts. The V call is TRBV7-9, the J call TRBJ2-7; D perhaps matches TRBD2 (6 bases). V lost 5 bases, J lost 7 bases, and 27 bases lay in between. The CDR3 spans 17 residues. Germline V gene lookup returns CDR1 SEHNR and CDR2 FQNEAQ (reference sequence). CDR3 sequence reads: CASSPTPRGGPGGEQYF. In DNA form, the CDR3 reads TGTGCCAGCAGCCCAACTCCCCGTGGAGGACCAGGAGGGGAGCAGTACTTC.

This clonotype was seen ten or more times. The chain links TRBV24-1 to TRBJ2-1, with D possibly TRBD2 on 5 matching bases. Germline assignment: CDR1 KGHDR and CDR2 SFDVKD. The length of the CDR3 is 12 residues. V dropped 6 bases and J dropped 10 bases, with 12 bases sitting between them. The CDR3 region has the DNA TGTGCCACCAGTAATGCTGGGGAGGAGCAGTTCTTC. Its protein is CATSNAGEEQFF.

This clonotype appeared many times. V gene TRBV13 combines with J gene TRBJ2-6, with a tentative D call TRBD1 (5 bases). V lost 5 bases to trimming and J lost 4 bases, with 15 bases between them. The CDR3 has 16 amino acids. Germline lookup yields CDR1 PRHDT and CDR2 FYEKMQ (reference sequence). CDR3 nucleotides: TGTGCCAGCAGCCTCACCAGGGTCTCAGGGGCCAACGTCCTGACTTTC. Amino acids: CASSLTRVSGANVLTF.

This clonotype was seen more than once but under ten times. One junction end does not reproduce the germline sequence, and a read error may be involved. The J gene is TRBJ1-2, the V gene TRBV3-1, with a possible D match to TRBD1 (5 bases). The CDR3 is 15 amino acids. Germline-derived CDR1 and CDR2 are LGHDT and YNNKEL (reference sequence). The CDR3 sequence is CASSQVDQGPYGDTF. DNA of the CDR3: TGTGCCAGCAGCCAAGTCGACCAGGGACCCTATGGCGACACCTTC.

This clonotype was recorded at least ten times. The rearrangement joins TRBV7-2 to TRBJ2-1; either TRBD1 or TRBD2 may fit D (5 bases each). There are 17 residues in the CDR3. V dropped 2 bases and J dropped 9 bases, with 23 bases sitting between them. Germline CDR1 reads SGHTA; CDR2 reads FQGNSA. Here the CDR3 reads CASSLLGLGLGVGEQFF. CDR3 DNA: TGTGCCAGCAGCTTACTAGGCCTGGGTTTGGGGGTTGGTGAGCAGTTCTTC.

This clonotype was found many times. The V and J genes are TRBV14 and TRBJ2-2; TRBD2 matches 8 bases. CDR3 length: 17 amino acids. J gave up 4 bases and V 2 bases, and 9 bases lay outside the gene matches. Germline CDR1 SGHDN, CDR2 FVKESK. The CDR3 coding sequence is TGTGCCAGCAGCCAACGGCGGGGGGACTGGGTCACCGGGGAGCTGTTTTTT. Its protein is CASSQRRGDWVTGELFF.

The sample holds many counts of this clonotype. The rearrangement links TRBV7-9 to TRBJ2-3; D not certain. The V end was cut by 2 bases, the J end by 6 bases, with 9 bases between. The CDR3 runs to 13 residues. Germline lookup yields CDR1 SEHNR and CDR2 FQNEAQ (reference sequence). In DNA form, the CDR3 reads TGTGCCAGCAGCTTACCCGGAAGGGATACGCAGTATTTT. Amino acids: CASSLPGRDTQYF.

In its sample, this clonotype was seen many times. The rearrangement links TRBV6-4 to TRBJ1-2, with D possibly TRBD1 on 6 matching bases. This CDR3 is 14 amino acids long. V lost 8 bases, J lost 4 bases, and 17 bases lay in between. CDR1 and CDR2 from the germline V gene are MRHNA and SNTAGT. CDR3 DNA: TGTGCCAGCCTCCCCGTGGCAGGGGCCTATGGCTACACCTTC. Its protein is CASLPVAGAYGYTF.

This clonotype has ten or more counts. J is TRBJ1-4 and V is TRBV5-1; 10 bases are a match to TRBD1. The CDR3 contains 15 residues. Germline CDR1 SGHRS, CDR2 YFSETQ. Trimming cost V 4 bases and J 5 bases; bases outside gene matches: 5. This chain's CDR3 is CASSVWTGGNEKLFF. In nucleotides, the CDR3 is TGCGCCAGCAGCGTATGGACAGGGGGGAATGAAAAACTGTTTTTT.

This clonotype has a count of ten or more. The gene calls are TRBV20-1 and TRBJ2-7, with 9 bases lining up with TRBD2. This CDR3 comprises 15 residues. Germline V gene data show CDR1 as DFQATT and CDR2 as SNEGSKA (reference sequence). The V gene end was trimmed by 3 bases and the J gene end by 4 bases; junction bases not matched to a gene: 10. The CDR3 sequence: CSARVPTSGNYEQYF. The CDR3 region has the DNA TGCAGTGCTAGGGTTCCGACTAGCGGTAATTACGAGCAGTACTTC.

This clonotype was observed at least ten times. The chain is built from TRBV30 and TRBJ2-1, with D possibly matching TRBD2 (6 bases). V lost 0 bases and J 3 bases, leaving 9 bases between the germline ends. The CDR3 extends over 14 amino acids. From germline, CDR1 is GTSNPN and CDR2 SVGIG (reference sequence). The CDR3 nucleotides read TGTGCCTGGAGTGTCGGGGGAGGCTACAATGAGCAGTTCTTC. Protein sequence: CAWSVGGGYNEQFF.

This clonotype was detected a few times. The V gene is TRBV6-6, the J gene TRBJ1-1; D may be TRBD1 (6 bases). The germline V gene encodes CDR1 MNHNY and CDR2 SVGAGI (reference sequence). This CDR3 contains 17 residues. Trimming took 5 bases from V and 11 from J, leaving 30 bases between them. CDR3 residues: CASSKLTGTSVSGGAFF. The CDR3 bases are TGTGCCAGCAGTAAATTAACCGGGACCTCCGTGAGTGGGGGCGCTTTCTTT.

This clonotype appeared many times. The J gene is TRBJ1-6, the V gene TRBV30; the D gene is possibly TRBD1 (6 bases). The CDR3 covers 14 residues. Germline-derived CDR1 and CDR2 are GTSNPN and SVGIG (reference sequence). V was clipped by 8 bases and J by 3 bases, with 14 bases between them. The CDR3 coding sequence is TGTGCCGCAAAAGGGGGAGACTATAATTCACCCCTCCACTTT. Encoded protein: CAAKGGDYNSPLHF.

This clonotype showed up just a few times. The V and J genes are TRBV5-1 and TRBJ2-1; D is ambiguous. The germline CDR1 and CDR2 sequences are SGHRS and YFSETQ. The CDR3 runs 14 residues. Trimming shortened V by 4 bases and J by 6 bases, and 14 bases separated the two germline ends. CDR3 protein: CASSRTDDPNEQFF. The CDR3 coding sequence is TGCGCCAGCAGCCGGACCGATGACCCCAATGAGCAGTTCTTC.

There are many counts of this clonotype. The rearrangement uses TRBV6-2 or TRBV6-3 and TRBJ1-1; 7 bases are a match to TRBD1. The CDR3 is 16 amino acids. CDR1 MNHEY and CDR2 SVGEGT come from the germline V gene. With 8 bases clipped from V and 0 bases from J, the junction kept 12 bases outside the gene matches. This chain's CDR3 is CASLDRAKRMNTEAFF. The CDR3 DNA follows: TGTGCCAGCCTAGACAGGGCTAAACGAATGAACACTGAAGCTTTCTTT.

This clonotype was found many times. The chain links TRBV5-4 to TRBJ2-3; no clear D. Trimming cost V 1 base and J 3 bases, with 6 bases left between them. The CDR3 runs 13 residues. Germline CDR1 SGHNT, CDR2 YYREEE (reference sequence). The chain's CDR3 is CASSLNPTDTQYF. The CDR3 region has the DNA TGTGCCAGCAGCTTGAATCCGACAGATACGCAGTATTTT.

The chain recombines TRBV4-1 with TRBJ2-1; 7 bases match TRBD1. This CDR3 contains 16 residues. Trimming removed 4 bases from V and 8 bases from J; junction bases left unmatched: 14. Per germline, CDR1 MGHRA and CDR2 YSYEKL. CDR3 amino acids: CASSPRRGGLGDEQFF. The CDR3 DNA reads as TGCGCCAGCAGCCCCCGGAGAGGGGGCCTGGGGGATGAGCAGTTCTTC.

This clonotype was detected only a few times. The CDR3 bases are TGTGCCAGCAGCTTGACTGACACCGGGGAGCTGTTTTTT. Protein product: CASSLTDTGELFF. The V and J genes are TRBV7-2 and TRBJ2-2; D is ambiguous. Trimming left V 3 bases short and J 3 bases short, with 5 bases between. Germline V gene lookup returns CDR1 SGHTA and CDR2 FQGNSA. CDR3 size: 13 residues. Full variable domain (outside the CDR3, taken from reference TRBV7-2 and TRBJ2-2): GAGVSQSPSNKVTEKGKDVELRCDPISGHTALYWYRQSLGQGLEFLIYFQGNSAPDKSGLPSDRFSAERTGGSVSTLTIQRTQQEDSAVYLCASSLTDTGELFFGEGSRLTVL.

This clonotype occurred many times. CDR3 in amino acids: CASTQGNTEAFF. CDR3 bases: TGTGCCAGCACACAGGGGAACACTGAAGCTTTCTTT. The gene calls are TRBV13 and TRBJ1-1; maybe TRBD1 (6 bases). This CDR3 has 12 residues. The germline V gene has CDR1 PRHDT and CDR2 FYEKMQ (reference sequence). V was cut by 7 bases and J by 1 base, with 7 bases left in between.

This clonotype has a count of ten or more. This sequence joins TRBV5-1 and TRBJ2-1; D could derive from TRBD1 or TRBD2 (6 bases each). The CDR3 consists of 17 residues. Germline V gene lookup returns CDR1 SGHRS and CDR2 YFSETQ. V lost 0 bases and J 1 base, leaving 14 bases between the germline ends. The CDR3 protein is CASSLGPGAASYNEQFF. In nucleotides, the CDR3 is TGCGCCAGCAGCTTGGGACCGGGGGCCGCTTCCTACAATGAGCAGTTCTTC.